This T cell receptor beta chain stems from a study of blood T cell repertoires in COVID-19 (dated by TCRdb to between 2020 and 2021). Regarding the research as a whole: Samples covering the acute and convalescent phases of COVID-19 were provided by collaborators in the United States, Italy and Spain. The material from the prospective study consisted of cDNA or gDNA derived from T cells, B-cell-depleted T cells, or PBMCs. The dataset comprised deeply sampled blood TCRbeta repertoires from subjects exposed to, actively infected with, or recovered from COVID-19. The repertoires were released in a freely available public database meant as a resource for research on the immune response to SARS-CoV-2. Samples came from the ongoing ImmuneRACE study (first 160 participants) plus 1,254 subjects from 6 global collaborators. Nearly every sample came with metadata listing a de-identified subject ID, COVID-19 status, age in years and sex. HLA class I and class II types, where available, came from metadata supplied by the sample provider rather than from assay-based typing. Here is what the overall study found, with its caveats: How much clinical and demographic metadata was included differed by source and by participant, and the metadata was provided uncurated.

Via the germline V gene (reference sequence), CDR1 is LNHNV and CDR2 YYDKDF. The CDR3 contains 13 residues, cysteine and phenylalanine counted. Only the CDR3 DNA stays, 39 bases, in frame from base 1. Germline trimming: 7 bases from V, 1 base from J; junction bases outside gene matches: 3. Samples from volunteer blood donors who had recovered from COVID-19 were contributed by a second Seattle source. Each collaborating institution followed its own protocols to collect whole blood in K2EDTA tubes. For TCRbeta analysis, collaborator samples were shipped as frozen whole blood, as isolated PBMCs, or as DNA extracted from either sample type. TCRbeta CDR3 regions were amplified from genomic DNA by means of the immunoSEQ Assay, a bias-controlled multiplex PCR. The study's processing was this. The number of nucleated cells in each sample was estimated by amplification of reference gene primers within the assay. To quantify the absolute abundance of each unique TCRbeta CDR3 rearrangement, sequence reads were collapsed and filtered. For each sample, productive Simpson clonality was calculated as the square root of Simpson's diversity index across productive rearrangements. TCRdb's version of the immuneACCESS table is confined to in-frame rearrangements and falls short of the full clone set. An unresolved V gene accounts for under half of the shortfall where checked; the remainder is of unknown origin. V, J and clone size derive from that table, while D and trimming were established from the DNA sequence. For this sample there are approximately 130,000 clones; 70% to 90% appear just once. The ten largest clones add up to about 18% of the sample.

About this clone itself: Which antigen it targets is not known. Nothing much larger sits one base from this clone, and base qualities are not available.

The material sequenced was peripheral blood. This sequence was found in a woman aged 45-65 years who had recovered from COVID-19. The chain is encoded by TRBV15 joined to TRBJ1-1; a stretch of 7 junction bases matches TRBD1. DNA sequence: TGTGCCACCAAGAGGGGGCCGAACACTGAAGCTTTCTTT. The translation is CATKRGPNTEAFF.